This T cell receptor beta chain was recovered during a study of blood T cell repertoires in COVID-19. At the level of the study: Donors in the United States, Italy and Spain gave samples during acute or convalescent COVID-19. The analysed material was cDNA or gDNA that came from T cells, B-cell-depleted T cells, or PBMCs.

The CDR3 sequence is 14 residues long. V lost 4 bases, J lost 5 bases, and 15 bases lay in between. Germline V gene sequence: CDR1 LGHNT, CDR2 FRNRAP. Recruits, aged about 18 to 90 years, lived in about two dozen US areas. Recovered status in Cohort 3 required two negative PCRs, clearance, or symptom resolution. The repertoire was sequenced with immunoSEQ multiplex PCR; TCRdb's copy has only in-frame clones and lacks some. The sample carries fewer than 500,000 clones, around 87% recorded once. This TCR was recovered from a woman aged 18-29 years who had recovered from COVID-19. Sample: PBMCs or T cells enriched from blood (not recorded which). The chain recombines TRBV12-5 with TRBJ2-7; the D gene is possibly TRBD2 (6 bases). The CDR3 is CASGSGRTGDEQYF. In DNA form, the CDR3 reads TGTGCTAGTGGTTCGGGTCGGACGGGGGACGAGCAGTACTTC. The entire variable domain, with the rest obtained from reference TRBV12-5 and TRBJ2-7, is as follows: DARVTQTPRHKVTEMGQEVTMRCQPILGHNTVFWYRQTMMQGLELLAYFRNRAPLDDSGMPKDRFSAEMPDATLATLKIQPSEPRDSAVYFCASGSGRTGDEQYFGPGTRLTVT.